A single sample is the source of the 5 T cell receptor beta chains below, sequenced in a study of T cell changes during pregnancy in multiple sclerosis. Measured with immunoSEQ multiplex PCR; TCRdb has only the in-frame clones, and not every one. Of about 100,000 clones in the sample, 92% were seen once. Sequences were derived from peripheral blood, sampled after pregnancy. The receptors were gathered from a female donor with multiple sclerosis, enrolled in a pregnancy study.

The chain links TRBV7-3 to TRBJ2-2; 14 positions agree with TRBD2. The CDR3 is 16 amino acids. Germline CDR1 and CDR2: SGHTA and FQGTGA. Trimming took 6 bases from V and 4 from J; bases not matched to a gene: 4. The CDR3 here is CASRKGLAGVTGELFF. CDR3 sequence (DNA): TGTGCCAGCAGGAAGGGACTAGCGGGAGTCACCGGGGAGCTGTTTTTT.

The chain links TRBV5-1 to TRBJ1-1; 7 positions agree with TRBD1. V dropped 4 bases and J dropped 4; count of bases not matched to a gene: 7. The CDR3 loop spans 14 amino acids. In germline, CDR1 is SGHRS, CDR2 YFSETQ. CDR3 protein: CASSQGGMGTEAFF. In nucleotides, the CDR3 is TGCGCCAGCAGCCAAGGGGGCATGGGCACTGAAGCTTTCTTT. The entire variable domain, with the rest obtained from reference TRBV5-1 and TRBJ1-1, is as follows: KAGVTQTPRYLIKTRGQQVTLSCSPISGHRSVSWYQQTPGQGLQFLFEYFSETQRNKGNFPGRFSGRQFSNSRSEMNVSTLELGDSALYLCASSQGGMGTEAFFGQGTRLTVV.

The chain employs TRBV6-4 and TRBJ1-2; D call uncertain. Germline V lookup: CDR1 MRHNA, CDR2 SNTAGT. The CDR3 extends over 14 amino acids. Trimming took 6 bases from V and 8 from J, leaving 19 bases between them. CDR3 nucleotides: TGTGCCAGCAGGCCGGAGGGATCGATTGGGGGCTACACCTTC. This gives the protein CASRPEGSIGGYTF.

The CDR3 spells CASSFRRTSGRFGTGSTDTQYF. CDR3 bases: TGTGCCAGCAGTTTCCGCAGGACTAGCGGCCGTTTTGGTACCGGTAGCACAGATACGCAGTATTTT. The chain uses TRBV27 and TRBJ2-3; 10 bases align to TRBD2. Trimming took 3 bases from V and 0 from J; bases not matched to a gene: 21. The CDR3 runs 22 residues. Germline CDR1 MNHEY, CDR2 SMNVEV (reference sequence).

This chain connects TRBV27 to TRBJ2-6; possible D gene TRBD1, 6 bases. Germline V CDR1 and CDR2: MNHEY, SMNVEV (reference sequence). CDR3 length equals 16 residues. V lost 6 bases to trimming and J lost 0 bases, with 12 bases between them. This CDR3 is CASRTTGISGANVLTF. The CDR3 region has the DNA TGTGCCAGCAGAACTACAGGGATCTCTGGGGCCAACGTCCTGACTTTC. The whole variable domain, remainder taken from reference TRBV27 and TRBJ2-6, is EAQVTQNPRYLITVTGKKLTVTCSQNMNHEYMSWYRQDPGLGLRQIYYSMNVEVTDKGDVPEGYKVSRKEKRNFPLILESPSPNQTSLYFCASRTTGISGANVLTFGAGSRLTVL.